This T cell receptor (beta chain) was identified in a study of T cell responses to AZD1222 COVID-19 vaccine. This clone was counted between two and nine times. Some clones are missing from TCRdb's copy, which holds only in-frame ones; the method was immunoSEQ multiplex PCR. The sample shows about 170,000 clones, around 90% of them seen only once. This CDR3 spans 16 amino acids. Trimming stripped 4 bases from V and 6 bases from J, with 23 bases between. Per germline, CDR1 SGHRS and CDR2 YFSETQ. V usage is TRBV5-1 and J usage is TRBJ2-7; D is possibly TRBD1 or TRBD2 (5 bases each). The source of this sequence is an adult in good health. Here the sequenced sample was peripheral blood, taken on day 0 of AZD1222 vaccination. CDR3 sequence (DNA): TGCGCCAGCAGCCAAACCTCCGGGACCTTAGGGCTCGAGCAGTACTTC. This codes for CASSQTSGTLGLEQYF.